This TCR beta chain was recovered during a study of cytomegalovirus exposure and HLA in healthy donors. The PCR was carried out with 60 Vbeta primers and 13 Jbeta primers. Assay used: immunoSEQ multiplex PCR; TCRdb lists only in-frame clones, some missing. The table includes 170,000 or so clones, approximately 80% detected once. CDR1 is MDHEN, CDR2 SYDVKM, per germline. J was trimmed by 3 bases and V by 5 bases; bases with no gene match: 6. The CDR3 has 16 amino acids. The chain joins TRBV28 to TRBJ2-1, with 11 bases matching TRBD1. Sequencing was performed on PBMCs. The sequence was obtained from a young man in good health and CMV-seronegative. The CDR3 sequence is CASSILGQGDYNEQFF. DNA for the CDR3: TGTGCCAGCAGTATTCTGGGACAGGGGGACTACAATGAGCAGTTCTTC.